This is a list of T cell receptor beta chains from one sample in a study of technical replicates of blood from a handful of donors. Data came from immunoSEQ multiplex PCR; TCRdb stores just in-frame clones and leaves some out. The profile shows about 80,000 clones, about 97% of them singletons. Sequencing was done on a sample of T cells isolated from PBMCs. These receptors were collected from a human donor in good health. The CDR3 runs from the conserved cysteine through the conserved F or W. The order of the fields is D gene, clone size, J gene, V gene, CDR3 protein, CDR3 DNA. D genes are given only for firm matches. Only part of the rows carry a size: once, few, many, or a class if the clone is expanded.

d_gene: TRBD1; abundance: .; j_gene: TRBJ2-3; v_gene: TRBV4-1; CDR3aa: CASSHPQGAGVDSTDTQYF; CDR3nt: TGCGCCAGCAGCCATCCTCAGGGGGCAGGGGTGGATAGCACAGATACGCAGTATTTT
d_gene: .; abundance: .; j_gene: TRBJ1-2; v_gene: TRBV9; CDR3aa: CASRRLRGYTF; CDR3nt: TGTGCCAGCAGACGACTGAGGGGCTACACCTTC
d_gene: TRBD2; abundance: .; j_gene: TRBJ2-7; v_gene: TRBV28; CDR3aa: CASSLKLREGTSYEQYF; CDR3nt: TGTGCCAGCAGTTTGAAGTTACGGGAGGGAACCTCCTACGAGCAGTACTTC
d_gene: .; abundance: once; j_gene: TRBJ2-7; v_gene: TRBV6-6; CDR3aa: CASSYAVNYEQYF; CDR3nt: TGTGCCAGCAGTTACGCGGTGAACTACGAGCAGTACTTC
d_gene: TRBD2; abundance: .; j_gene: TRBJ2-4; v_gene: TRBV19; CDR3aa: CASSKGLADLAKNIQYF; CDR3nt: TGTGCCAGTAGTAAGGGGCTAGCGGACCTAGCCAAAAACATTCAGTACTTC
d_gene: .; abundance: .; j_gene: TRBJ2-2; v_gene: TRBV4-1; CDR3aa: CASSPTPNTGELFF; CDR3nt: TGCGCCAGCAGCCCCACACCAAACACCGGGGAGCTGTTTTTT
d_gene: TRBD1; abundance: .; j_gene: TRBJ1-5; v_gene: TRBV7-2; CDR3aa: CASKGAQGVELGQPQHF; CDR3nt: TGTGCCAGCAAAGGGGCCCAGGGGGTAGAATTGGGTCAGCCCCAGCATTTT
d_gene: .; abundance: .; j_gene: TRBJ2-1; v_gene: TRBV27; CDR3aa: CASSLSPSSYNEQFF; CDR3nt: TGTGCCAGCAGTTTATCACCGAGCTCCTACAATGAGCAGTTCTTC
d_gene: .; abundance: few; j_gene: TRBJ2-2; v_gene: TRBV14; CDR3aa: CASSQDANTGELFF; CDR3nt: TGTGCCAGCAGCCAAGACGCGAACACCGGGGAGCTGTTTTTT
d_gene: .; abundance: .; j_gene: TRBJ1-1; v_gene: TRBV25-1; CDR3aa: CASSEYKQGSTEAFF; CDR3nt: TGTGCCAGCAGTGAATATAAGCAGGGGTCCACTGAAGCTTTCTTT
d_gene: .; abundance: .; j_gene: TRBJ1-3; v_gene: TRBV5-6; CDR3aa: CASSPVRQRSGNTIYF; CDR3nt: TGTGCCAGCAGCCCGGTGAGGCAACGCTCTGGAAACACCATATATTTT
d_gene: TRBD1; abundance: .; j_gene: TRBJ1-6; v_gene: TRBV10-3; CDR3aa: CAISPDRDTYNSPLHF; CDR3nt: TGTGCCATCAGTCCCGACAGGGACACCTATAATTCACCCCTCCACTTT
d_gene: TRBD1; abundance: .; j_gene: TRBJ2-7; v_gene: TRBV28; CDR3aa: CASSLSGTGFDEQYF; CDR3nt: TGTGCCAGCAGTTTATCGGGGACAGGGTTCGACGAGCAGTACTTC
d_gene: TRBD1; abundance: .; j_gene: TRBJ2-7; v_gene: TRBV27; CDR3aa: CASTPSQGRSREQYF; CDR3nt: TGTGCCAGCACACCATCACAGGGGCGATCTCGGGAGCAGTACTTC
d_gene: .; abundance: .; j_gene: TRBJ1-2; v_gene: TRBV2; CDR3aa: CASSDGQGRGYTF; CDR3nt: TGTGCCAGCAGTGATGGGCAGGGAAGGGGCTACACCTTC
d_gene: TRBD1; abundance: .; j_gene: TRBJ1-5; v_gene: TRBV4-1; CDR3aa: CASSQRGQGAGGQPQHF; CDR3nt: TGCGCCAGCAGCCAAAGAGGACAGGGGGCGGGGGGTCAGCCCCAGCATTTT
d_gene: TRBD2; abundance: .; j_gene: TRBJ2-7; v_gene: TRBV7-9; CDR3aa: CASSRPGLADEQYF; CDR3nt: TGTGCCAGCAGCCGCCCGGGACTAGCGGACGAGCAGTACTTC
d_gene: .; abundance: .; j_gene: TRBJ2-2; v_gene: TRBV5-1; CDR3aa: CASNEGQNTGELFF; CDR3nt: TGCGCCAGCAATGAGGGACAGAACACCGGGGAGCTGTTTTTT
d_gene: .; abundance: .; j_gene: TRBJ1-1; v_gene: TRBV29-1; CDR3aa: CSVDVMNTEAFF; CDR3nt: TGCAGCGTTGATGTAATGAACACTGAAGCTTTCTTT
d_gene: TRBD2; abundance: .; j_gene: TRBJ2-2; v_gene: TRBV29-1; CDR3aa: CSVGEGLTGELFF; CDR3nt: TGCAGCGTTGGGGAGGGGCTAACCGGGGAGCTGTTTTTT
d_gene: TRBD1; abundance: .; j_gene: TRBJ2-7; v_gene: TRBV25-1; CDR3aa: CASTIPGGYEQYF; CDR3nt: TGTGCCAGCACAATACCAGGGGGCTACGAGCAGTACTTC
d_gene: TRBD1; abundance: .; j_gene: TRBJ2-1; v_gene: TRBV28; CDR3aa: CASSLQDRDCGEQFF; CDR3nt: TGTGCCAGCAGTTTGCAGGACAGGGATTGTGGGGAGCAGTTCTTC
d_gene: TRBD1; abundance: .; j_gene: TRBJ2-7; v_gene: TRBV2; CDR3aa: CASRRRTGSSSYEQYF; CDR3nt: TGTGCCAGCAGGAGGAGGACAGGGTCTTCCTCCTACGAGCAGTACTTC
d_gene: .; abundance: .; j_gene: TRBJ1-5; v_gene: TRBV6-1; CDR3aa: CASSERRGNQPQHF; CDR3nt: TGTGCCAGCAGTGAAAGGAGGGGCAATCAGCCCCAGCATTTT
d_gene: TRBD2; abundance: .; j_gene: TRBJ2-5; v_gene: TRBV10-2; CDR3aa: CASRERGVETQYF; CDR3nt: TGCGCCAGCAGGGAACGGGGGGTCGAGACCCAGTACTTC
d_gene: .; abundance: .; j_gene: TRBJ2-7; v_gene: TRBV27; CDR3aa: CASSRSGWNEQYF; CDR3nt: TGTGCCAGCAGTAGGTCAGGGTGGAACGAGCAGTACTTC
d_gene: .; abundance: .; j_gene: TRBJ2-2; v_gene: TRBV29-1; CDR3aa: CSLAGLLNTGELFF; CDR3nt: TGCAGCCTCGCTGGGCTGCTGAACACCGGGGAGCTGTTTTTT
d_gene: TRBD2; abundance: .; j_gene: TRBJ2-5; v_gene: TRBV6-1; CDR3aa: CASSDTSGGLEETQYF; CDR3nt: TGTGCCAGCAGTGATACAAGCGGGGGTTTGGAAGAGACCCAGTACTTC
d_gene: TRBD1; abundance: .; j_gene: TRBJ1-3; v_gene: TRBV10-2; CDR3aa: CASTRDSYSGNTIYF; CDR3nt: TGCGCCAGCACTAGGGACAGTTACTCTGGAAACACCATATATTTT
d_gene: TRBD1; abundance: .; j_gene: TRBJ1-4; v_gene: TRBV7-9; CDR3aa: CASSLSRDRVDEKLFF; CDR3nt: TGTGCCAGCAGCTTAAGTCGGGACAGGGTCGATGAAAAACTGTTTTTT
d_gene: .; abundance: .; j_gene: TRBJ1-3; v_gene: TRBV2; CDR3aa: CASAGYGNTIYF; CDR3nt: TGTGCCAGCGCAGGGTACGGAAACACCATATATTTT
d_gene: .; abundance: .; j_gene: TRBJ2-1; v_gene: TRBV15; CDR3aa: CATSRDTSWENNEQFF; CDR3nt: TGTGCCACCAGCAGGGATACGTCGTGGGAGAACAATGAGCAGTTCTTC
d_gene: TRBD1; abundance: .; j_gene: TRBJ1-2; v_gene: TRBV5-1; CDR3aa: CASSLGQGELHGYTF; CDR3nt: TGCGCCAGCAGCTTGGGACAGGGGGAACTACATGGCTACACCTTC
d_gene: TRBD1; abundance: .; j_gene: TRBJ1-4; v_gene: TRBV5-5; CDR3aa: CASSPTGRHEKLFF; CDR3nt: TGTGCCAGCAGCCCGACAGGGCGTCACGAAAAACTGTTTTTT
d_gene: .; abundance: .; j_gene: TRBJ2-7; v_gene: TRBV13; CDR3aa: CASSSWTVSEQYF; CDR3nt: TGTGCCAGCAGCTCGTGGACAGTATCCGAGCAGTACTTC
d_gene: TRBD1; abundance: .; j_gene: TRBJ1-1; v_gene: TRBV10-3; CDR3aa: CAIRRTGVETEAFF; CDR3nt: TGTGCCATCAGGAGGACAGGGGTTGAAACTGAAGCTTTCTTT
d_gene: TRBD1; abundance: .; j_gene: TRBJ2-2; v_gene: TRBV6-1; CDR3aa: CASSGQGNTGELFF; CDR3nt: TGTGCCAGCAGCGGACAGGGGAACACCGGGGAGCTGTTTTTT
d_gene: TRBD1; abundance: .; j_gene: TRBJ2-2; v_gene: TRBV11-2; CDR3aa: CASSLAGQGFDTNTGELFF; CDR3nt: TGTGCCAGCAGCTTAGCGGGACAGGGGTTCGACACGAACACCGGGGAGCTGTTTTTT
d_gene: .; abundance: .; j_gene: TRBJ1-6; v_gene: TRBV5-1; CDR3aa: CASSWGGARNNSPLHF; CDR3nt: TGCGCCAGCAGCTGGGGGGGGGCTCGTAATAATTCACCCCTCCACTTT
d_gene: .; abundance: .; j_gene: TRBJ1-1; v_gene: TRBV5-4; CDR3aa: CASSSGEPSKAFF; CDR3nt: TGTGCCAGCAGCTCTGGGGAGCCTTCTAAAGCTTTCTTT
d_gene: TRBD1; abundance: .; j_gene: TRBJ1-2; v_gene: TRBV19; CDR3aa: CASRTDRAHGYTF; CDR3nt: TGTGCCAGTAGGACAGACAGGGCGCATGGCTACACCTTC
d_gene: TRBD2; abundance: .; j_gene: TRBJ2-3; v_gene: TRBV5-1; CDR3aa: CASSPPLAEYQDTQYF; CDR3nt: TGCGCCAGCAGCCCGCCCCTAGCGGAGTACCAAGATACGCAGTATTTT
d_gene: .; abundance: .; j_gene: TRBJ1-1; v_gene: TRBV4-1; CDR3aa: CASSHWTEGNTEAFF; CDR3nt: TGCGCCAGCAGCCATTGGACAGAGGGGAACACTGAAGCTTTCTTT
d_gene: TRBD1; abundance: .; j_gene: TRBJ1-2; v_gene: TRBV2; CDR3aa: CASSAGQTYGYTF; CDR3nt: TGTGCCAGCAGTGCGGGACAGACCTATGGCTACACCTTC
d_gene: TRBD1; abundance: .; j_gene: TRBJ2-7; v_gene: TRBV4-1; CDR3aa: CASSHLGTGSVEQYF; CDR3nt: TGCGCCAGCAGCCACCTCGGGACAGGGAGTGTGGAGCAGTACTTC
d_gene: .; abundance: .; j_gene: TRBJ2-7; v_gene: TRBV6-5; CDR3aa: CASSRSRNSYEQYF; CDR3nt: TGTGCCAGCAGCCGGTCCCGTAACTCCTACGAGCAGTACTTC
d_gene: .; abundance: .; j_gene: TRBJ2-7; v_gene: TRBV11-3; CDR3aa: CASSSHSLDLLTYEQYF; CDR3nt: TGTGCCAGCAGCTCCCACTCCCTGGACTTACTAACCTACGAGCAGTACTTC
d_gene: TRBD1; abundance: .; j_gene: TRBJ2-3; v_gene: TRBV5-1; CDR3aa: CASSLPDRASTDTQYF; CDR3nt: TGCGCCAGCAGCCTACCCGACAGGGCAAGCACAGATACGCAGTATTTT
d_gene: .; abundance: .; j_gene: TRBJ2-7; v_gene: TRBV27; CDR3aa: CASSLMWGGAYEQYF; CDR3nt: TGTGCCAGCAGTTTAATGTGGGGGGGCGCCTACGAGCAGTACTTC
d_gene: TRBD2; abundance: .; j_gene: TRBJ2-3; v_gene: TRBV5-4; CDR3aa: CASSLDSGITDTQYF; CDR3nt: TGTGCCAGCAGCTTGGACAGCGGGATCACAGATACGCAGTATTTT
d_gene: .; abundance: .; j_gene: TRBJ1-2; v_gene: TRBV10-3; CDR3aa: CAISSTYDYGYTF; CDR3nt: TGTGCCATCAGTAGCACCTACGACTATGGCTACACCTTC
d_gene: TRBD1; abundance: .; j_gene: TRBJ1-1; v_gene: TRBV19; CDR3aa: CASKTGGTEAFF; CDR3nt: TGTGCCAGTAAAACAGGGGGCACTGAAGCTTTCTTT
d_gene: .; abundance: .; j_gene: TRBJ2-5; v_gene: TRBV2; CDR3aa: CASSESVRRQETQYF; CDR3nt: TGTGCCAGCAGTGAATCGGTGCGTAGACAAGAGACCCAGTACTTC
d_gene: .; abundance: .; j_gene: TRBJ2-7; v_gene: TRBV7-9; CDR3aa: CASSPITRHQYEQYF; CDR3nt: TGTGCCAGCAGCCCAATTACTAGGCACCAGTACGAGCAGTACTTC
d_gene: .; abundance: .; j_gene: TRBJ1-1; v_gene: TRBV9; CDR3aa: CASSVRGRTEAFF; CDR3nt: TGTGCCAGCAGCGTCAGGGGTCGGACTGAAGCTTTCTTT
d_gene: .; abundance: .; j_gene: TRBJ2-6; v_gene: TRBV5-6; CDR3aa: CASSSQGWRFTGANVLTF; CDR3nt: TGTGCCAGCAGCTCCCAGGGGTGGAGGTTCACTGGGGCCAACGTCCTGACTTTC
d_gene: .; abundance: once; j_gene: TRBJ2-1; v_gene: TRBV9; CDR3aa: CASSVPGFGEQFF; CDR3nt: TGTGCCAGCAGCGTCCCAGGTTTCGGTGAGCAGTTCTTC
d_gene: .; abundance: few; j_gene: TRBJ1-1; v_gene: TRBV30; CDR3aa: CAWREKGRTEAFF; CDR3nt: TGTGCCTGGAGGGAAAAGGGGAGGACTGAAGCTTTCTTT
d_gene: .; abundance: .; j_gene: TRBJ2-5; v_gene: TRBV7-9; CDR3aa: CASSLDGTRFQETQYF; CDR3nt: TGTGCCAGCAGCTTAGATGGGACTCGATTCCAAGAGACCCAGTACTTC